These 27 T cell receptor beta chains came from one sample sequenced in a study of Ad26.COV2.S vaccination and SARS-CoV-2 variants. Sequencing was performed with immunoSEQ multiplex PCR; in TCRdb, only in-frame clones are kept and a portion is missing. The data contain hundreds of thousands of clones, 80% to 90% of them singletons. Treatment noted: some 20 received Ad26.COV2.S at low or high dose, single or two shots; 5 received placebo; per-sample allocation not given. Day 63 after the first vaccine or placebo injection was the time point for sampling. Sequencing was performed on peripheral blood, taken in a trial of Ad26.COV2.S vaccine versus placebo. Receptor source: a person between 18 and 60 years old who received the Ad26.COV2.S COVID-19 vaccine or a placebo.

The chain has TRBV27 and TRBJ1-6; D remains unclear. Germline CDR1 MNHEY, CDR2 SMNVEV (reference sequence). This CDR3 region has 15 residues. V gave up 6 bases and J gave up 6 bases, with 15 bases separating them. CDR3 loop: CASRLGSTSNSPLHF. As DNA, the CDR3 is TGTGCCAGCAGGTTGGGCAGTACCTCTAATTCACCCCTCCACTTT.

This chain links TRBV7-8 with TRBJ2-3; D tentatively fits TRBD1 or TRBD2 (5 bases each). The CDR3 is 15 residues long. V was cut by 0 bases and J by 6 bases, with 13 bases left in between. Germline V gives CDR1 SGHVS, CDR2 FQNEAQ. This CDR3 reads CASSLAGAPPDTQYF. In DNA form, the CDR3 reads TGTGCCAGCAGCTTAGCCGGGGCGCCTCCGGATACGCAGTATTTT.

The CDR3 here is CATSKANSPLHF. The CDR3 nucleotides read TGTGCCACTTCGAAGGCGAATTCACCCCTCCACTTT. The gene calls are TRBV28 and TRBJ1-6; unclear D gene. The CDR3 has 12 residues. Germline V gives CDR1 MDHEN, CDR2 SYDVKM. V was cut by 10 bases and J by 7 bases, with 11 bases left in between.

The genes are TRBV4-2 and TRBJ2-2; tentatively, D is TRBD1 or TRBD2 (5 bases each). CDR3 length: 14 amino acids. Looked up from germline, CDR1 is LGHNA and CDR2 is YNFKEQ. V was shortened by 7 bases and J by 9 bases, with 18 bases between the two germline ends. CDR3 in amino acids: CASTYSSGPRELFF. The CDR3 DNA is TGTGCCAGCACCTACTCCTCGGGGCCCAGGGAGCTGTTTTTT.

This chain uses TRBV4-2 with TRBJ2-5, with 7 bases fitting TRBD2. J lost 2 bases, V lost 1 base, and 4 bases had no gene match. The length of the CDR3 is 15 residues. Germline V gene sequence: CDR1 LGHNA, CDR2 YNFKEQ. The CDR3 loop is CASSQVGSGQETQYF. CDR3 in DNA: TGTGCCAGCAGCCAAGTCGGTAGCGGGCAAGAGACCCAGTACTTC.

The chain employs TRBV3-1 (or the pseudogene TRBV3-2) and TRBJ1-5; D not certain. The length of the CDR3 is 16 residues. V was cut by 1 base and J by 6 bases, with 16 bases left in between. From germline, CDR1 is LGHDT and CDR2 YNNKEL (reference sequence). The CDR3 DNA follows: TGTGCCAGCAGCCAAGGCGCTTATTGGAAGATTCAGCCCCAGCATTTT. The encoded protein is CASSQGAYWKIQPQHF.

The CDR3 sequence: CASSSGQGRDTEAFF. CDR3 nucleotides: TGTGCCAGCAGTTCGGGACAGGGCCGTGACACTGAAGCTTTCTTT. V is TRBV6-5 and J is TRBJ1-1; 9 nucleotides agree with TRBD1. From germline, CDR1 is MNHEY and CDR2 SVGAGI. This CDR3 spans 15 amino acids. V trimming: 4 bases; J trimming: 3 bases; junction bases outside the gene matches: 6.

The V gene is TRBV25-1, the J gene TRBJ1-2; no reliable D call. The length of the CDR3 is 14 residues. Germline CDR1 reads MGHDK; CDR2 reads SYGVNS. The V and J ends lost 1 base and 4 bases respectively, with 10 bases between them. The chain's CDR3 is CASSELTGGYGYTF. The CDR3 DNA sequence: TGTGCCAGCAGTGAATTGACCGGCGGCTATGGCTACACCTTC.

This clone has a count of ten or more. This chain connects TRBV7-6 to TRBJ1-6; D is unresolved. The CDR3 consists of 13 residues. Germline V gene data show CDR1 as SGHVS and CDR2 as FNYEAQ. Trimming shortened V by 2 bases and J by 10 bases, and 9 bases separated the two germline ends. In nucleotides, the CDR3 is TGTGCCAGCAGCTTATCAAGGGAGTCACCCCTCCACTTT. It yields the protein CASSLSRESPLHF.

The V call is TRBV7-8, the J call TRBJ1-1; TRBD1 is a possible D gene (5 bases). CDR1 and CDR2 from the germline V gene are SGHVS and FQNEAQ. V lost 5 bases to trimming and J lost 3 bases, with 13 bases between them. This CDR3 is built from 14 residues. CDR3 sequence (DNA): TGTGCCAGCAGCCGAGGGACGGCACACACTGAAGCTTTCTTT. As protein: CASSRGTAHTEAFF.

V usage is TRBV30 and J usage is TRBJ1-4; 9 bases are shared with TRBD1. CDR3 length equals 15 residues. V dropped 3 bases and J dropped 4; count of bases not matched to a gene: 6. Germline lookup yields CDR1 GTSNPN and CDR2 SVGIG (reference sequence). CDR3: CAWRPVGQGNEKLFF. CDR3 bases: TGTGCCTGGAGACCAGTGGGACAGGGTAATGAAAAACTGTTTTTT.

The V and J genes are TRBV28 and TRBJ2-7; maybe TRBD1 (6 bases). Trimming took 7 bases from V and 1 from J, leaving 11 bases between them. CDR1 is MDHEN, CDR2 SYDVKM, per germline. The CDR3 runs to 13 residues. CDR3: CASTLDRSYEQYF. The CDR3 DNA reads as TGTGCCAGCACCCTGGACAGATCCTACGAGCAGTACTTC.

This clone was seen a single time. In DNA form, the CDR3 reads TGTGCCAGCAGTTCCGGGGGACTAGCGGGAGATAACTACGAGCAGTACTTC. Translated: CASSSGGLAGDNYEQYF. The chain has TRBV28 and TRBJ2-7; TRBD2 agrees at 14 bases. Trimming at V came to 4 bases and at J to 3 bases, leaving 8 bases not matched to a gene. CDR3 length equals 17 residues. CDR1 and CDR2 from the germline V gene are MDHEN and SYDVKM.

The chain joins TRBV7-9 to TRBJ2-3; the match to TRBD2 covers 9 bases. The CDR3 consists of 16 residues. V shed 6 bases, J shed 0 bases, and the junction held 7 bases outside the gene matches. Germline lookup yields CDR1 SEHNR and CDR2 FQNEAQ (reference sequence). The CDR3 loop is CASSLKSGRSTDTQYF. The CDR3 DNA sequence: TGTGCCAGCAGTCTAAAAAGCGGGAGGAGCACAGATACGCAGTATTTT.

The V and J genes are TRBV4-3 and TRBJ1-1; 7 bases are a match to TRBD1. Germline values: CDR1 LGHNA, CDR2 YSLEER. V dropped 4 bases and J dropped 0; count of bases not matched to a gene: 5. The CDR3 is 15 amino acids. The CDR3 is CASSLGGKMNTEAFF. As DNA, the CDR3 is TGCGCCAGCAGCCTAGGGGGCAAAATGAACACTGAAGCTTTCTTT.

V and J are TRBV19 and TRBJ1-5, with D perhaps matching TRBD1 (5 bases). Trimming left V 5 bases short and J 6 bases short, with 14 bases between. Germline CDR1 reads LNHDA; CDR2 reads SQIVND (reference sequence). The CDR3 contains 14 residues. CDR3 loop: CASSLRPGVQPQHF. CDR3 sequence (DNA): TGTGCCAGTAGTCTCCGACCGGGGGTTCAGCCCCAGCATTTT.

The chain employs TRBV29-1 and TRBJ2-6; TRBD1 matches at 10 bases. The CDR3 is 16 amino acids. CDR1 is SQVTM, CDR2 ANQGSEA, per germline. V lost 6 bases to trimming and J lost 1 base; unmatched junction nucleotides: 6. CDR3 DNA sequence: TGCAGCGTATGGGGACAGGGGTCTTCTGGGGCCAACGTCCTGACTTTC. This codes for CSVWGQGSSGANVLTF. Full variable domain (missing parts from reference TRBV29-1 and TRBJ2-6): SAVISQKPSRDICQRGTSLTIQCQVDSQVTMMFWYRQQPGQSLTLIATANQGSEATYESGFVIDKFPISRPNLTFSTLTVSNMSPEDSSIYLCSVWGQGSSGANVLTFGAGSRLTVL.

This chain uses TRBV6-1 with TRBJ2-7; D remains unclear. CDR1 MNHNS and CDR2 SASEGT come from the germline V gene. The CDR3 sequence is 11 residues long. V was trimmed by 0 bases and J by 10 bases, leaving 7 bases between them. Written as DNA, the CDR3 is TGTGCCAGCAGTGAAGCAACCGGTCAGTACTTC. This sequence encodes CASSEATGQYF.

This CDR3 reads CSVRRALTYEQYF. DNA for the CDR3: TGCAGCGTTAGGAGGGCTCTTACCTACGAGCAGTACTTC. The chain uses TRBV29-1 and TRBJ2-7; perhaps TRBD2 as D (6 bases). CDR3 length: 13 residues. The germline CDR1 and CDR2 sequences are SQVTM and ANQGSEA. The V and J ends lost 5 bases and 2 bases respectively, with 13 bases between them.

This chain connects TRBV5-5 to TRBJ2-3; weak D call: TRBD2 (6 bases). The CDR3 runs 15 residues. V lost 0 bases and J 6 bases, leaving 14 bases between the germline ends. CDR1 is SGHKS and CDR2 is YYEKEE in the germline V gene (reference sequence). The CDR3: CASSLARAGLDTQYF. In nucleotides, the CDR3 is TGTGCCAGCAGCTTGGCCCGAGCGGGCTTGGATACGCAGTATTTT.

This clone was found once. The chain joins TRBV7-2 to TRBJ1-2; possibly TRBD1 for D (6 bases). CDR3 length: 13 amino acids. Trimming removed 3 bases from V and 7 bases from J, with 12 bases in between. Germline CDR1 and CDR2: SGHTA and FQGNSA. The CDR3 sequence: CASSLDSYSGYTF. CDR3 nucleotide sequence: TGTGCCAGCAGCTTGGACAGTTATAGTGGCTACACCTTC.

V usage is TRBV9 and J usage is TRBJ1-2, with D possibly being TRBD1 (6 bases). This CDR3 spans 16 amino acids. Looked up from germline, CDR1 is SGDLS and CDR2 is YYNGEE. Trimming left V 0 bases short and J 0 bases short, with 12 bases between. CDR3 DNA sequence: TGTGCCAGCAGCGTAGCTACAGGGAACCCTAACTATGGCTACACCTTC. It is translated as CASSVATGNPNYGYTF.

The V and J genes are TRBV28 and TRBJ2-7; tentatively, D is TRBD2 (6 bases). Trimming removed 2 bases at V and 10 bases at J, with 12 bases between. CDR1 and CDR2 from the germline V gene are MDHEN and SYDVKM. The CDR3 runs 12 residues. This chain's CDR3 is CASSLPGRRQYF. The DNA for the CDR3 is TGTGCCAGCAGTTTACCAGGGAGGCGCCAGTACTTC. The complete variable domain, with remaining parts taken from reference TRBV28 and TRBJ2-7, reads DVKVTQSSRYLVKRTGEKVFLECVQDMDHENMFWYRQDPGLGLRLIYFSYDVKMKEKGDIPEGYSVSREKKERFSLILESASTNQTSMYLCASSLPGRRQYFGPGTRLTVT.

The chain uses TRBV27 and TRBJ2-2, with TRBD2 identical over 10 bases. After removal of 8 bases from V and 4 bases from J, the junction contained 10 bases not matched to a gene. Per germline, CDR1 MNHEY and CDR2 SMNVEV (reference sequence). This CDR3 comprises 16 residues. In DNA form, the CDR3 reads TGTGCCAGCGCCACTCAGGGACTAGCGTTCACCGGGGAGCTGTTTTTT. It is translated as CASATQGLAFTGELFF.

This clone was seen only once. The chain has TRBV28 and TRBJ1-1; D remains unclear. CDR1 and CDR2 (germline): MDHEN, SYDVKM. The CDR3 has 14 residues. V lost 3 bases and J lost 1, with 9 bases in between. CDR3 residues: CASSFSVKNTEAFF. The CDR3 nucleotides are TGTGCCAGCAGTTTTAGCGTAAAGAACACTGAAGCTTTCTTT.

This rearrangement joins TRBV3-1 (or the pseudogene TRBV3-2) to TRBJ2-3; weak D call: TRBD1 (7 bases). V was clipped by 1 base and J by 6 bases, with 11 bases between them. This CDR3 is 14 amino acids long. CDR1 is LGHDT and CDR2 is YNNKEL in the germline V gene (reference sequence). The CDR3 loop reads CASSQAEGADTQYF. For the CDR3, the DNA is TGTGCCAGCAGCCAAGCGGAGGGGGCGGATACGCAGTATTTT.

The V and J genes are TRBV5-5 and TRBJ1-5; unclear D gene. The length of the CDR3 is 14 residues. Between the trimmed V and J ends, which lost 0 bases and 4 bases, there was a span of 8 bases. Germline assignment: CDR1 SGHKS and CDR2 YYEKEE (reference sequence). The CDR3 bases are TGTGCCAGCAGCTTGGGGCAGTTAAATCAGCCCCAGCATTTT. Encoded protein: CASSLGQLNQPQHF.